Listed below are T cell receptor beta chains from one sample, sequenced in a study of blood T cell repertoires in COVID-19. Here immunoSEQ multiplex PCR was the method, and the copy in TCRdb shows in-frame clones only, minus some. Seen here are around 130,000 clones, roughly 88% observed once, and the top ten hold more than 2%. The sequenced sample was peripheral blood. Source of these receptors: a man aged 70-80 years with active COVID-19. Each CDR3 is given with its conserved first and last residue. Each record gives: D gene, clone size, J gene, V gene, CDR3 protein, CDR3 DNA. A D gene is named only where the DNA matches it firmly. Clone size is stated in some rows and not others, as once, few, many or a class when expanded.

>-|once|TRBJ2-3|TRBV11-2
CASSLQGLVDTQYF
TGTGCCAGCAGCCTCCAAGGACTGGTGGATACGCAGTATTTT
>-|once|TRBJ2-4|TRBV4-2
CASSQEAGQKNIQYF
TGTGCCAGCAGCCAAGAGGCAGGGCAAAAAAACATTCAGTACTTC
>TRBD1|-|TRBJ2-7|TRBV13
CASSKSGQGELYEQYF
TGTGCCAGCAGTAAGAGCGGACAGGGGGAGCTCTACGAGCAGTACTTC
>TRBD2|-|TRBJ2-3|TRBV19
CASSTERDRPDTQYF
TGTGCCAGTAGTACTGAGCGGGATCGGCCAGATACGCAGTATTTT
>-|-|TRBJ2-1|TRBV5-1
CASSLGRPYNEQFF
TGCGCCAGCAGCTTGGGCAGGCCGTACAATGAGCAGTTCTTC
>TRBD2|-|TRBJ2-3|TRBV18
CASSQLAGDGDTQYF
TGTGCCAGCTCACAACTAGCGGGAGATGGAGATACGCAGTATTTT
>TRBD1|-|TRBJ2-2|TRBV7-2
CASSSQGGTGELFF
TGTGCCAGCAGCTCACAGGGGGGCACCGGGGAGCTGTTTTTT
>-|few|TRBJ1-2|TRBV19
CASSNEGLYGYTF
TGTGCCAGTAGTAACGAGGGACTCTATGGCTACACCTTC
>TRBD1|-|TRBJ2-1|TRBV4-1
CASSQLRKGQGKFF
TGCGCCAGCAGCCAACTTCGTAAGGGACAGGGCAAGTTCTTC
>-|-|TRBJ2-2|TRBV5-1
CASSLGLTGTGELFF
TGCGCCAGCAGCTTGGGACTGACGGGGACCGGGGAGCTGTTTTTT
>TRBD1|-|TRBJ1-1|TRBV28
CAVQGRVTEAFF
TGTGCTGTACAGGGGCGGGTCACTGAAGCTTTCTTT
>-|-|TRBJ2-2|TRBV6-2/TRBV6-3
CASSRERSGVTGELFF
TGTGCCAGCAGTCGGGAGCGGAGTGGGGTTACCGGGGAGCTGTTTTTT
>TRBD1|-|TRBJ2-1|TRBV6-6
CASTAGTGGSVHEQFF
TGTGCCAGCACCGCCGGGACAGGGGGCAGTGTGCATGAGCAGTTCTTC
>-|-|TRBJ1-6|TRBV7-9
CASRGGAENSPLHF
TGTGCCAGCAGAGGGGGGGCCGAAAATTCACCCCTCCACTTT
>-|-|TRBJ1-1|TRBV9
CASTPQLNTEAFF
TGTGCCAGCACGCCTCAGTTGAACACTGAAGCTTTCTTT
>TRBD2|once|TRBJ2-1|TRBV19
CASSIGVSGRADEQFF
TGTGCCAGTAGTATAGGGGTTAGCGGGAGGGCTGATGAGCAGTTCTTC
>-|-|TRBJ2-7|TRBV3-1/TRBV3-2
CASSQDLGWEQYF
TGTGCCAGCAGCCAAGATCTGGGCTGGGAGCAGTACTTC
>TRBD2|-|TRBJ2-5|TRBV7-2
CASSPAGSKETQYF
TGTGCCAGCAGCCCAGCGGGGAGCAAAGAGACCCAGTACTTC
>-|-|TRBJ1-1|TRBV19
CASSIMTGGLGTEAFF
TGTGCCAGTAGTATAATGACAGGTGGGCTTGGGACTGAAGCTTTCTTT
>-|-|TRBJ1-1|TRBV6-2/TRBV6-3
CASSLQTEAFF
TGTGCCAGCAGCCTACAGACTGAAGCTTTCTTT
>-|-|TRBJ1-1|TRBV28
CASSLPRRAGTEAFF
TGTGCCAGCAGTTTACCCCGGCGAGCGGGCACTGAAGCTTTCTTT
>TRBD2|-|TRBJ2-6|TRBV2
CASRGRASGGSGANVLTF
TGTGCCAGCAGGGGGCGTGCTAGCGGGGGCTCTGGGGCCAACGTCCTGACTTTC
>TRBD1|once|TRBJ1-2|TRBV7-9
CASSPSGQALRGYTF
TGTGCCAGCAGCCCGTCCGGACAGGCCCTGCGGGGCTACACCTTC
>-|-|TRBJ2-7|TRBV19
CASSIPPYEQYF
TGTGCCAGTAGTATCCCCCCGTACGAGCAGTACTTC
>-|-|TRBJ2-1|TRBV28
CASSLGGKPYNEQFF
TGTGCCAGCAGTTTGGGGGGTAAGCCCTACAATGAGCAGTTCTTC
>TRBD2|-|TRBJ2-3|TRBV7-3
CASSLTSGKGTDTQYF
TGTGCCAGCAGCTTAACTAGCGGGAAGGGAACAGATACGCAGTATTTT
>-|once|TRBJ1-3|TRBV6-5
CASRAGDSSGNTIYF
TGTGCCAGCAGGGCAGGGGATAGCTCTGGAAACACCATATATTTT
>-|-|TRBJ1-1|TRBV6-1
CASSDQTVEGAEAFF
TGTGCCAGCAGTGATCAGACAGTTGAGGGGGCTGAAGCTTTCTTT
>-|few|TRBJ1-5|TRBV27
CASSAGREGSNQPQHF
TGTGCCAGCAGTGCCGGCCGGGAGGGTAGCAATCAGCCCCAGCATTTT
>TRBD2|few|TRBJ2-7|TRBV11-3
CASSFAGGPSYEQYF
TGTGCCAGCAGCTTTGCGGGAGGGCCCTCCTACGAGCAGTACTTC
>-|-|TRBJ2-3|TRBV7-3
CASSLDRGGLTDTQYF
TGTGCCAGCAGCTTAGATAGAGGCGGGCTCACAGATACGCAGTATTTT
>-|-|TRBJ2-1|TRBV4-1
CASSQSAGRDYNEQFF
TGCGCCAGCAGCCAAAGCGCAGGGCGGGACTACAATGAGCAGTTCTTC
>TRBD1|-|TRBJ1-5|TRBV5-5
CASSRGQGVGQPQHF
TGTGCCAGCAGCCGTGGACAGGGGGTAGGGCAGCCCCAGCATTTT
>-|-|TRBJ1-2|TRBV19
CASSIQGRGMRSGGYTF
TGTGCCAGTAGTATCCAAGGCAGGGGCATGAGGAGCGGTGGCTACACCTTC
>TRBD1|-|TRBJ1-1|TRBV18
CASSPRDSLNTEAFF
TGTGCCAGCTCACCTCGGGACAGCCTGAACACTGAAGCTTTCTTT
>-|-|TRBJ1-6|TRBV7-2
CASSLGQNNSPLHF
TGTGCCAGCAGCTTAGGACAGAATAATTCACCCCTCCACTTT
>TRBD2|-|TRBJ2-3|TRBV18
CASSRDYQGDTQYF
TGTGCCAGCTCCCGGGACTATCAAGGAGATACGCAGTATTTT
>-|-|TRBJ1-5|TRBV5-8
CASRPRKTDNQPQHF
TGTGCCAGCAGGCCCCGCAAGACAGACAATCAGCCCCAGCATTTT
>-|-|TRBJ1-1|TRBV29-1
CSVAQGDTEAFF
TGCAGCGTTGCCCAAGGGGACACTGAAGCTTTCTTT